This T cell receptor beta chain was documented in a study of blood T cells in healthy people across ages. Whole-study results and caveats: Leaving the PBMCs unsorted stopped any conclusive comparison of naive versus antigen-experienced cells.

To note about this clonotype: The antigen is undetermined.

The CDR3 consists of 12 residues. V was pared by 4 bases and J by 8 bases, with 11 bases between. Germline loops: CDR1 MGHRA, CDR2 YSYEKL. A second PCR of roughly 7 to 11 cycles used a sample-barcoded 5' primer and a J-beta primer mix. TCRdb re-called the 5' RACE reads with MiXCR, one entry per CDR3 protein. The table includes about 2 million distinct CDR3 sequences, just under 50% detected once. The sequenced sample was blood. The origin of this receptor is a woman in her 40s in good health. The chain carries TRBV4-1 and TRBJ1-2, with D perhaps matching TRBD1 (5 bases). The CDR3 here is CASSPGDTGYTF. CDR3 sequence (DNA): TGCGCCAGCAGCCCGGGGGATACGGGCTACACCTTC.